The clone carrying this T cell receptor (beta chain) was counted only a few times. J was trimmed by 4 bases and V by 0 bases; bases with no gene match: 2. Germline V CDR1 and CDR2: SGDLS, YYNGEE. The CDR3 consists of 15 residues. These data originate in a study of control samples from healthy donors and cancer patients. Assay: immunoSEQ multiplex PCR; the TCRdb copy retains only in-frame clones and omits some. Of over 200,000 clones in the sample, roughly 80% were seen once. Sequencing used PBMCs. This sequence originates from an older woman with lung cancer. This chain joins TRBV9 and TRBJ2-1; 9 nucleotides match TRBD1. CDR3: CASSVGDRDYNEQFF. The DNA for the CDR3 is TGTGCCAGCAGCGTAGGGGACAGGGATTACAATGAGCAGTTCTTC.